This T cell receptor beta chain was documented in a study of CD8 T cells in Susac syndrome. Across the study: When their blood was taken, the Susac syndrome patients had either not yet had any therapy, were taking corticosteroids, or were taking intravenous immunoglobulin alone.

It was with random hexamers that 0.5 to 1 ug RNA was reverse transcribed. Each CDR3 protein gets one entry after TCRdb re-called the immunoSEQ multiplex PCR reads with MiXCR. Of tens of thousands of distinct CDR3 sequences in the sample, over 90% were seen once. The germline V gene encodes CDR1 MNHEY and CDR2 SVGAGI. The CDR3 consists of 13 residues. J gave up 4 bases and V 6 bases, and 4 bases lay outside the gene matches. This TCR derives from a human donor with Susac syndrome. Sample: CD8+ T cells from PBMCs. The chain is built from TRBV6-5 and TRBJ1-2; 8 bases are shared with TRBD1. The CDR3 region is CASSTGGLYGYTF. The DNA of the CDR3 is TGTGCCAGCAGCACAGGGGGACTCTATGGCTACACCTTC.